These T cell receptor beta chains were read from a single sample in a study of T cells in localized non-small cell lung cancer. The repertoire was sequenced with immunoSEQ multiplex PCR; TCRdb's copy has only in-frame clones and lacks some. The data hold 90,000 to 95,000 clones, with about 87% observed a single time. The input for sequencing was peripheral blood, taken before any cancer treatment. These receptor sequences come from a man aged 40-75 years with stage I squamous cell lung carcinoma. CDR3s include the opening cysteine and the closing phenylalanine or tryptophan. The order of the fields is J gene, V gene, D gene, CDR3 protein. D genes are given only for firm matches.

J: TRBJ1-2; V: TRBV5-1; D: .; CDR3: CASSLEAGQTGGYTF
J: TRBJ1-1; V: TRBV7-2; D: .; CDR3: CASRPRTGNTEAFF
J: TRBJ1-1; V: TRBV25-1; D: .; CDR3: CASSGSAGEAFF
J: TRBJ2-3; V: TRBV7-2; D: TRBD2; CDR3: CASSLGLAGGRDTQYF
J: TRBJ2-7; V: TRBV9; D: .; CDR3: CASSVDGVQGEQYF
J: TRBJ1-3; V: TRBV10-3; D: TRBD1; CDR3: CAITSDRTYSGNTIYF
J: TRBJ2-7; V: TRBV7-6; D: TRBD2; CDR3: CASSFGTIYEQYF
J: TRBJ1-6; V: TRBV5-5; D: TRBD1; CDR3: CASSFTGDYNSPLHF
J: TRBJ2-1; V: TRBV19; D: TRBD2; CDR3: CASSTRLAGDYNEQFF
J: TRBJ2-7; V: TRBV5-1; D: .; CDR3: CASRRDGYEQYF
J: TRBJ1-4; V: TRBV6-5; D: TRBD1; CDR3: CASSRGQVGEKLFF
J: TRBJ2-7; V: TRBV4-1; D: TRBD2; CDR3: CASSRLAGSPSYEQYF
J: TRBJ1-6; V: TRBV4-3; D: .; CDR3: CASSQGAGRAPLHF
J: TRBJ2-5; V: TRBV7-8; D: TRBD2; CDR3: CASSSGLAGTYQETQYF
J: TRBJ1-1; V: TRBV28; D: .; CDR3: CASSHTVTEAFF
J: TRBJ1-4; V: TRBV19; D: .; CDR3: CASNGIATNEKLFF
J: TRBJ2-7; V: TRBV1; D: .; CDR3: CTSSQVGRPMSYEQYF
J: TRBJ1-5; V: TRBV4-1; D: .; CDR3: CASSPQVIENQPQHF
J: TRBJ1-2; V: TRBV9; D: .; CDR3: CASSVGSSIQARGYTF
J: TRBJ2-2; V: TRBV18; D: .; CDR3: CASSPPRPDGGELFF